This T cell receptor (beta chain) was recovered during a study of blood T cells in healthy people across ages (dated by TCRdb to 2013 to 2016). Background for the entire study: In model experiments, template switching captured roughly one uniquely barcoded TCR beta cDNA molecule for every two T cells. The study measured age-related changes in TCR beta repertoire diversity using deep sequencing normalized with unique cDNA molecular identifiers. The donors were split into four age groups: young (average 16 years), middle-aged (more than 35), aged (approximately 59) and long-lived (approximately 80). To avoid experimental bias, donors of different ages were spread randomly across the sequencing lanes. Two additional independent replicas of 1 million unique cDNA reads from the same blood draw were analyzed for two donors (one aged 18 to 30 and one aged 80 or older). Study-level results and caveats: As age increased, observed TCR beta diversity per million T cells dropped in a roughly linear way, and a significant reduction was already evident by age around 41. There was a strong correlation between observed TCR beta diversity and the percentage of naive T cells measured by flow cytometry. Bulk unsorted PBMC profiling prevented conclusive comparison of naive and antigen-experienced compartments. Donor CMV infection status was unknown, potentially confounding age-related changes in expanded clonotypes. Estimates of total diversity based on one million sequenced T cells were considered lower bounds and underestimates. Compared with the aged group, more naive CD4+ T cells, fewer expanded clones and increased TCR diversity were shown by the long-lived group, suggesting age selection.

Donors were under 40 systemically healthy Caucasian individuals from Russia aged roughly 6 to 95 years. Each donor gave roughly 9 milliliters of peripheral blood, drawn into EDTA-treated Vacutainer tubes. PBMCs were isolated by Ficoll-Paque density-gradient centrifugation, with at least 6 million obtained per sample. Total RNA, at least 6 micrograms per sample, was extracted from PBMCs with Trizol reagent. The percentages of naive CD45RAhigh/CD27high T cells were determined by flow cytometry on a PBMC aliquot from every donor. A few counts support this clonotype. Its antigen target is currently unknown. One base away there is no much larger clone; base qualities are not given. Libraries were constructed by 5' RACE. Instrument used: Illumina HiSeq 2500. The second PCR ran for about 6 to 12 cycles and used a J-beta primer mix along with a sample-barcoded 5' primer. A unique molecular identifier was introduced onto each TCR beta cDNA molecule by a template-switch 5' adaptor carrying 12 random nucleotides. At least 2.5 million CDR3-containing paired-end reads were obtained from each sample. All of the RNA was converted into first-strand cDNA using the Mint cDNA synthesis kit, with a TRBC-specific oligonucleotide serving as the primer. After uracil-DNA glycosylase treatment, a first 18-cycle PCR used universal primers M1SS and BC2_uni_R on all cDNA. As for the original processing: Normalization of each sample was performed by random selection of 1 million high-quality reads, each carrying a distinct molecular identifier. Instead of being binned into consensus sequences, reads that shared molecular identifiers were thrown out. MiTCR, set to a Q25 quality threshold and the strictest error-elimination algorithm, was used for CDR3 identification, clonotype clustering and error correction. Lower-bound total TCR beta diversity was estimated with a nonparametric unseen species model using Euler transformation. The public reads were reanalyzed by TCRdb: fastp trimming at Q25, MiXCR alignment, in-frame beta chains only. Each entry is one CDR3 protein sequence, shown with its most common DNA and genes. TCRdb's processing, not the study's, gives the V and J calls here. For this sample the table gives 1.6 million or so distinct CDR3 sequences, of which roughly a third were detected only once. Around 11% of the sample lies in the top ten.

Measured from the cysteine to the phenylalanine, the CDR3 is 14 residues long. Only the CDR3 DNA stays, 42 bases, in frame from base 1. V trim: 6 bases; J trim: 11 bases; unmatched bases: 9. Via the germline V gene, CDR1 is SQVTM and CDR2 ANQGSEA. The chain is encoded by TRBV29-1 joined to TRBJ2-5; the central 16 bases match TRBD2. The sequenced material came from blood. This TCR was sampled from a young woman in good health. The DNA sequence reads TGCAGCGTGGGACTAGCGGGGGGGCCGGGTGAGCAGTACTTC. The encoded protein is CSVGLAGGPGEQYF.